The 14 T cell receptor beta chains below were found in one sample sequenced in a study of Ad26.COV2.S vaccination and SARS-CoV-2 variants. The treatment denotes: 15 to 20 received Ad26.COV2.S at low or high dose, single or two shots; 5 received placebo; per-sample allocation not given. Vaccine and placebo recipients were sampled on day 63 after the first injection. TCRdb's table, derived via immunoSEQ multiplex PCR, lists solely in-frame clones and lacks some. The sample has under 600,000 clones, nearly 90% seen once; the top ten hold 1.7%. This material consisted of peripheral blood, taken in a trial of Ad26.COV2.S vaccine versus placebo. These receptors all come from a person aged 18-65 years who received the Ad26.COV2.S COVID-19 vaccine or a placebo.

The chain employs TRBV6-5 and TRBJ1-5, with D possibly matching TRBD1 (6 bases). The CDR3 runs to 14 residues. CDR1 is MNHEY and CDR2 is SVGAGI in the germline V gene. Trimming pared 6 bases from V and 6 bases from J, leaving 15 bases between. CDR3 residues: CASRVTGKGQPQHF. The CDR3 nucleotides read TGTGCCAGCAGGGTAACAGGGAAAGGTCAGCCCCAGCATTTT.

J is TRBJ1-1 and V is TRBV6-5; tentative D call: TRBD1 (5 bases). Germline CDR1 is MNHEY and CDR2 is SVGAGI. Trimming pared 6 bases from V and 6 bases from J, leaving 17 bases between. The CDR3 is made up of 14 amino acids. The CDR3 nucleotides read TGTGCCAGCAGGCAGGGACCAATCATCTCTGAAGCTTTCTTT. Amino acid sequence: CASRQGPIISEAFF.

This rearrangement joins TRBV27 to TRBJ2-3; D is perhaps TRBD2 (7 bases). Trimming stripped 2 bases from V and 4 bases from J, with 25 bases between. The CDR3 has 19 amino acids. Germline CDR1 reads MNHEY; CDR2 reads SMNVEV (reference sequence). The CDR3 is CASSLRGFWRGRGADTQYF. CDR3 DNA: TGTGCCAGCAGTTTACGTGGCTTCTGGCGGGGGCGGGGTGCAGATACGCAGTATTTT.

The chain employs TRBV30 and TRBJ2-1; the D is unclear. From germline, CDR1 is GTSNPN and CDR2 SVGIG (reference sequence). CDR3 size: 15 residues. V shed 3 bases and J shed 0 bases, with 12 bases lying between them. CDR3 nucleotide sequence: TGTGCCTGGAGACCCTCCGGGTTCTCCTACAATGAGCAGTTCTTC. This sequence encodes CAWRPSGFSYNEQFF.

The CDR3 loop reads CASSLVGGKSYEQYF. The CDR3 DNA is TGTGCCAGCAGCTTAGTGGGAGGGAAGTCCTACGAGCAGTACTTC. J is TRBJ2-7 and V is TRBV7-2, with 7 bases matching TRBD2. The length of the CDR3 is 15 residues. Germline V lookup: CDR1 SGHTA, CDR2 FQGNSA. V trimming: 1 base; J trimming: 1 base; junction bases outside the gene matches: 4.

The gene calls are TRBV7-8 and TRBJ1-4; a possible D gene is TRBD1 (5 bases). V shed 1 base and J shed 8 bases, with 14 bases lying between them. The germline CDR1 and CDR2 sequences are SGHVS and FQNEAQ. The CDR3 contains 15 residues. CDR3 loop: CASSLGDPWEEKLFF. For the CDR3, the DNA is TGTGCCAGCAGCTTAGGGGACCCGTGGGAGGAAAAACTGTTTTTT. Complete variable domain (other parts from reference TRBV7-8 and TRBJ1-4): GAGVSQSPRYKVAKRGQDVALRCDPISGHVSLFWYQQALGQGPEFLTYFQNEAQLDKSGLPSDRFFAERPEGSVSTLKIQRTQQEDSAVYLCASSLGDPWEEKLFFGSGTQLSVL.

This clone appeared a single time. The CDR3 loop reads CASSLGGTGRLSYEQYF. As DNA, the CDR3 is TGTGCCAGCAGCTTAGGGGGGACAGGGCGGCTCTCCTACGAGCAGTACTTC. The chain is built from TRBV7-8 and TRBJ2-7, with 9 nucleotides matching TRBD1. The CDR3 sequence is 17 residues long. Per germline, CDR1 SGHVS and CDR2 FQNEAQ. With 1 base clipped from V and 0 bases from J, the junction kept 7 bases outside the gene matches.

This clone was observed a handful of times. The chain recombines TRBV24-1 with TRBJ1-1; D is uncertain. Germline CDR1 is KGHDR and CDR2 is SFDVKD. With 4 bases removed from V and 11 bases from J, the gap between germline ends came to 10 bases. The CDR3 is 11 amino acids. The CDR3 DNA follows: TGTGCCACCAGTGACTCGGTTACGGCTTTCTTT. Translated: CATSDSVTAFF.

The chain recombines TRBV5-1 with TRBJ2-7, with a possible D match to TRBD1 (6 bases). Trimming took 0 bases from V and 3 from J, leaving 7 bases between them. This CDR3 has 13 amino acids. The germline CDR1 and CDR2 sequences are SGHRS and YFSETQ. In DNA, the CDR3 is TGCGCCAGCAGCTTGGGGGGGCGCTACGAGCAGTACTTC. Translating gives CASSLGGRYEQYF.

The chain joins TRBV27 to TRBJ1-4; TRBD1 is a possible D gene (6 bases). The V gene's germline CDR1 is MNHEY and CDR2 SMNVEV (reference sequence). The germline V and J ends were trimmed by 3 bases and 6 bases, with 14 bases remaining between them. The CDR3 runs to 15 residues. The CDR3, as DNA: TGTGCCAGCAGTTTCAACTCGGGGGGCGATGAAAAACTGTTTTTT. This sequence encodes CASSFNSGGDEKLFF.

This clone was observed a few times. CDR3 region: CASNGIRAPENTEAFF. The CDR3 region has the DNA TGTGCCAGCAACGGGATCCGCGCCCCTGAGAACACTGAAGCTTTCTTT. The chain is built from TRBV2 and TRBJ1-1; D is uncertain. CDR3 length equals 16 residues. Trimming removed 7 bases from V and 1 base from J, with 19 bases in between. The germline V gene encodes CDR1 SNHLY and CDR2 FYNNEI. Full variable domain (outside the CDR3, taken from reference TRBV2 and TRBJ1-1): EPEVTQTPSHQVTQMGQEVILRCVPISNHLYFYWYRQILGQKVEFLVSFYNNEISEKSEIFDDQFSVERPDGSNFTLKIRSTKLEDSAMYFCASNGIRAPENTEAFFGQGTRLTVV.

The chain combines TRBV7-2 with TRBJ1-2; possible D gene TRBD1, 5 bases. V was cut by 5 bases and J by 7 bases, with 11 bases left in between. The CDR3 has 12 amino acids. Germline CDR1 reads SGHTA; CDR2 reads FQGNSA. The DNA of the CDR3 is TGTGCCAGCAGCGCCCAGGGTTTTGGCTACACCTTC. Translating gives CASSAQGFGYTF.

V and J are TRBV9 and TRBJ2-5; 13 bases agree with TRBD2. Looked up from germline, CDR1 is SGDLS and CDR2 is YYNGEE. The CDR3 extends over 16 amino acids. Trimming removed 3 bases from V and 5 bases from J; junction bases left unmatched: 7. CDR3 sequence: CASSAGLAGSRETQYF. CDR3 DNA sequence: TGTGCCAGCAGCGCGGGACTAGCGGGGAGCAGGGAGACCCAGTACTTC.

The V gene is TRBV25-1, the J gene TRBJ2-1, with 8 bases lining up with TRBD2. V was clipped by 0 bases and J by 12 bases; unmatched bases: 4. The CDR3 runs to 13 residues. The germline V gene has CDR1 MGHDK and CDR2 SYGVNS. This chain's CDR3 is CASSEYQRELQFF. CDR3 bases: TGTGCCAGCAGTGAATATCAGCGGGAGCTGCAGTTCTTC.